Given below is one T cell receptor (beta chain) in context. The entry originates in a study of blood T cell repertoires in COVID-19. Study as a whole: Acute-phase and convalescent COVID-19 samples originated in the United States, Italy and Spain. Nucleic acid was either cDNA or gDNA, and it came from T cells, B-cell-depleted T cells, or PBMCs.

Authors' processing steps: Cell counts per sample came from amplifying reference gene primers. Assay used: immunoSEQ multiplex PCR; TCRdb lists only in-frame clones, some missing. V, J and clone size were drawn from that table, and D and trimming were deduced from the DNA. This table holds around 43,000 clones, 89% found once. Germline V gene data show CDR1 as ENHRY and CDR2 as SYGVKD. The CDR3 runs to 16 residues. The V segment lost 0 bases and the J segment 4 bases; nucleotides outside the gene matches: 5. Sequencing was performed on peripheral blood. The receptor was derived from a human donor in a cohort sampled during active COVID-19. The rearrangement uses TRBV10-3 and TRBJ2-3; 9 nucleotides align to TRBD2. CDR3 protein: CAISESGSGSSDTQYF. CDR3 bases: TGTGCCATCAGTGAGTCAGGTAGCGGGAGTTCAGATACGCAGTATTTT.